This T cell receptor beta chain was captured by sequencing in a study of cytomegalovirus exposure and HLA in healthy donors. About this clone itself: Its antigen is still unknown.

Study-wide points: Reports credit the classifier with highly specific, highly sensitive diagnosis of cytomegalovirus status.

PCR employed 60 Vbeta and 13 Jbeta primers. The protocol was immunoSEQ multiplex PCR, while the TCRdb copy is restricted to in-frame clones and leaves out a portion. Of some 120,000 clones in the sample, 70% to 85% were seen once. Donors showed nominal health when sampled, although they likely had unrecorded immune exposures. The germline CDR1 and CDR2 sequences are SGDLS and YYNGEE. The CDR3 loop spans 16 amino acids. With 4 bases removed from V and 0 bases from J, the gap between germline ends came to 13 bases. Sequencing was done on a sample of PBMCs. The source of this sequence is a human donor in good health. The chain links TRBV9 to TRBJ2-2; D is uncertain. CDR3 region: CASSPPSRANTGELFF. The CDR3 DNA reads as TGTGCCAGCAGCCCCCCGAGCCGAGCGAACACCGGGGAGCTGTTTTTT.